This T cell receptor (beta chain) derives from a study of monozygotic twins with inflammatory bowel disease. General study results and limits: Repertoire similarity did not differ between concordant and discordant twins, possibly owing to limited power. Clonotypes shared with others were fewer in IBD patients than in healthy twins, especially with disease activity.

Every single donor had a 2.5 ml blood sample drawn. Reanalyzing the 5' RACE reads, TCRdb keeps one entry per CDR3 protein, without DNA. Its clone listing holds 300,000 to 450,000 distinct CDR3 sequences. As for this clonotype: Its antigen is unidentified.

CDR1 is MGHRA, CDR2 YSYEKL, per germline. The CDR3 runs to 21 residues. Sample: blood. This TCR came from a human donor with ulcerative colitis or Crohn's disease, or a healthy co-twin of an affected twin (not recorded which). The rearrangement uses TRBV4-1 and TRBJ2-6; the D gene TCRdb calls, TRBD1, cannot be checked with no DNA. The CDR3: CASSSHYHRDRVDSGANVLTF.